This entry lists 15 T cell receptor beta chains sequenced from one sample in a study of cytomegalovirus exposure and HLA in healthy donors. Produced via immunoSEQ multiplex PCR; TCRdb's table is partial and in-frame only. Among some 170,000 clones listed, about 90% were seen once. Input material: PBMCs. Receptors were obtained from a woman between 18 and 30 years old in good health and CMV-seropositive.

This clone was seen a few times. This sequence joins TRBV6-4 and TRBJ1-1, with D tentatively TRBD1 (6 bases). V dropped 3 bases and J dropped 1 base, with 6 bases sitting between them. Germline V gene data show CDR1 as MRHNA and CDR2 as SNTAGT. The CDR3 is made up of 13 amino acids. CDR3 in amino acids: CASSEGANTEAFF. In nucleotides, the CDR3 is TGTGCCAGCAGTGAGGGGGCGAACACTGAAGCTTTCTTT.

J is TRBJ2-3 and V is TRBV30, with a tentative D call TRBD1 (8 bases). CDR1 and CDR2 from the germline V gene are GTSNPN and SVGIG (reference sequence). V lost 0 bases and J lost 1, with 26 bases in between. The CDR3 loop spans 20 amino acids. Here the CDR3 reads CAWSVQGTGGRGSGTDTQYF. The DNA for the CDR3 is TGTGCCTGGAGTGTACAGGGAACAGGGGGGAGGGGTTCAGGCACAGATACGCAGTATTTT.

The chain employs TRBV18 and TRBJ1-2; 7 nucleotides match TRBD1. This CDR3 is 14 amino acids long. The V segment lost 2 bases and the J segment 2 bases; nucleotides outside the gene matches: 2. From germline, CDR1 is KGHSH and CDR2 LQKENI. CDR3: CASSPWDSNYGYTF. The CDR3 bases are TGTGCCAGCTCACCATGGGACAGCAACTATGGCTACACCTTC.

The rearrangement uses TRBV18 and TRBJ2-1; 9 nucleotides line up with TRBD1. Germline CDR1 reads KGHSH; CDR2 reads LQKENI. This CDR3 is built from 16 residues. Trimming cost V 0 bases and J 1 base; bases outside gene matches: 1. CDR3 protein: CASSPPGTGSYNEQFF. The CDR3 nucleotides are TGTGCCAGCTCACCACCCGGGACAGGGTCCTACAATGAGCAGTTCTTC. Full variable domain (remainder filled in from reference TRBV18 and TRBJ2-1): NAGVMQNPRHLVRRRGQEARLRCSPMKGHSHVYWYRQLPEEGLKFMVYLQKENIIDESGMPKERFSAEFPKEGPSILRIQQVVRGDSAAYFCASSPPGTGSYNEQFFGPGTRLTVL.

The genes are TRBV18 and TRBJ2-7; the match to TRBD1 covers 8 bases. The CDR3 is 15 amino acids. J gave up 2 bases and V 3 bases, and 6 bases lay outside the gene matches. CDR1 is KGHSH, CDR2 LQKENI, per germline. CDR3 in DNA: TGTGCCAGCTCACCCTTGACAGGGGCGACCTACGAGCAGTACTTC. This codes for CASSPLTGATYEQYF.

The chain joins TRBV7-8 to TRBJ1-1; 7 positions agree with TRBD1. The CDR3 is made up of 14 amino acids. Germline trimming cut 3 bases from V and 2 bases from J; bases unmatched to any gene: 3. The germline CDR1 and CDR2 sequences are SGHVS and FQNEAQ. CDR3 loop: CASSFPGGNTEAFF. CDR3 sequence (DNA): TGTGCCAGCAGCTTCCCAGGGGGAAACACTGAAGCTTTCTTT.

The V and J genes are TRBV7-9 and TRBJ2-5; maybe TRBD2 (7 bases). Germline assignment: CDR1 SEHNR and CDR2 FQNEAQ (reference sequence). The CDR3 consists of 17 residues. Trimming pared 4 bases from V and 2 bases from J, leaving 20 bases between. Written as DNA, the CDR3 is TGTGCCAGCAGCTCCGGCCCGGGGGGCTATACGCAAGAGACCCAGTACTTC. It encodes CASSSGPGGYTQETQYF.

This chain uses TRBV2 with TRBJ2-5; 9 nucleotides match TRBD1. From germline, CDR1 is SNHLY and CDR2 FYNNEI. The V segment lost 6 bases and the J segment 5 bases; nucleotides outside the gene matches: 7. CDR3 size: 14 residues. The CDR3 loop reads CASREGTGSETQYF. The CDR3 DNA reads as TGTGCCAGCAGGGAGGGGACAGGGTCCGAGACCCAGTACTTC.

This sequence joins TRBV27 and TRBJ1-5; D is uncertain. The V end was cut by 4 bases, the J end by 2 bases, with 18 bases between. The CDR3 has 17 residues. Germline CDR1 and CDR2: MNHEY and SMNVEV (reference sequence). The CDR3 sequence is CASSSTIDGIGNQPQHF. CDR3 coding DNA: TGTGCCAGCAGTTCGACAATAGACGGTATCGGCAATCAGCCCCAGCATTTT.

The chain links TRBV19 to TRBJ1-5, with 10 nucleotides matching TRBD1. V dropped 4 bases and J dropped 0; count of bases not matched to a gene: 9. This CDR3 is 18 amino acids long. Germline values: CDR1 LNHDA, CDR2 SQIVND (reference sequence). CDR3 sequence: CASSKHGTGALSNQPQHF. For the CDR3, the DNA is TGTGCCAGTAGTAAACACGGGACAGGGGCCCTTAGCAATCAGCCCCAGCATTTT.

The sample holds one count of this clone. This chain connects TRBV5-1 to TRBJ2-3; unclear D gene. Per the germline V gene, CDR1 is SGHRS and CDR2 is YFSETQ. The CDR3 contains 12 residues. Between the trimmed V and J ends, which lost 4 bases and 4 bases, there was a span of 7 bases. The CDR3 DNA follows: TGCGCCAGCAGCCCACCGGCAGATACGCAGTATTTT. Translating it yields CASSPPADTQYF.

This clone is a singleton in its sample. In DNA, the CDR3 is TGTGCCAGCAGCTTGCTAGGCGTCCAAGAGACCCAGTACTTC. This encodes CASSLLGVQETQYF. The rearrangement joins TRBV13 to TRBJ2-5; unclear D gene. Per germline, CDR1 PRHDT and CDR2 FYEKMQ (reference sequence). The CDR3 has 14 residues. Trimming took off 3 bases at V and 1 base at J, with 9 bases between the two ends.

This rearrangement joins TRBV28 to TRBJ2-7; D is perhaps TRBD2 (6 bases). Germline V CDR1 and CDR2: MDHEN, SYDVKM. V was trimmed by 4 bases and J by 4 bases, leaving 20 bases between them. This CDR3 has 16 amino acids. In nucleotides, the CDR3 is TGTGCCAGCAGTTCCCCGCGGGGATTCAGGGTATACGAGCAGTACTTC. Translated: CASSSPRGFRVYEQYF.

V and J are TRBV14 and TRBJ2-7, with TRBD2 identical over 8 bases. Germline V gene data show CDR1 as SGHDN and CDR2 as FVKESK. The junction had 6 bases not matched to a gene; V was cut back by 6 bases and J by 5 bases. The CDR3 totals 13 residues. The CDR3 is CASSFSGSDEQYF. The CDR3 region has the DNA TGTGCCAGCAGTTTCAGCGGGAGCGACGAGCAGTACTTC.

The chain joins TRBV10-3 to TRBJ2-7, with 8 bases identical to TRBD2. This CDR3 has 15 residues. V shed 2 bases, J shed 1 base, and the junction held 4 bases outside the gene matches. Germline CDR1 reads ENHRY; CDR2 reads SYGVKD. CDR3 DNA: TGTGCCATCAGTGAGGTCCCTAGCGGGTCCTACGAGCAGTACTTC. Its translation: CAISEVPSGSYEQYF.